This T cell receptor (beta chain) was sequenced in a study of identical twins. TCRdb ran MiXCR on the 5' RACE reads and lists one entry per CDR3 protein. The sample records over 500,000 distinct CDR3 sequences, around 20% being singletons. CDR3 length: 18 amino acids. Looked up from germline, CDR1 is SQVTM and CDR2 is ANQGSEA. Losses at the gene ends were 8 bases for V and 3 bases for J; bases not matched to a gene: 18. The same sample was also used in a study of T cells expressing NK-cell markers.

The V call is TRBV29-1, the J call TRBJ2-3; 12 nucleotides line up with TRBD1. The receptor was isolated from a woman aged 18-29 years in good health. The material sequenced was CD4+ T cells sorted from blood. The CDR3 DNA reads TGCAGCTCCTCCGGGACAGGGGGCCGGGGGCTAAGAACAGATACGCAGTATTTT. Amino acid sequence: CSSSGTGGRGLRTDTQYF.